This entry lists 2 T cell receptor beta chains sequenced from one sample in a study of regulatory T cells in long-lasting Graves disease. Library construction for TCR beta used iRepertoire HTBI primers and Arm-PCR of CDR3 regions. TCRdb reprocessed the multiplex PCR reads with MiXCR, giving one entry per CDR3 protein. Altogether 400,000 to 450,000 distinct CDR3 sequences are present, about 16% being singletons, with the ten largest covering around 15%. Described time point: newly diagnosed GD, antithyroid drugs for less than 3 months. With RNA extracted from PBMCs as input, the TCR library was made. These data were also filed under a second study, of T cells in Graves' hyperthyroidism and ophthalmopathy.

The starting material was peripheral blood mononuclear cells (PBMCs), obtained at new diagnosis, from a patient treated with antithyroid drugs. These receptors came from a woman aged 30 to 39 with Graves disease.

This clonotype was seen more than once but under ten times. The chain employs TRBV6-2 or TRBV6-3 and TRBJ2-3; the match to TRBD2 covers 7 bases. Germline assignment: CDR1 MNHEY and CDR2 SVGEGT. The V segment lost 6 bases and the J segment 6 bases; nucleotides outside the gene matches: 9. The CDR3 has 14 amino acids. CDR3 bases: TGTGCCAGCAGGCGACTAGCACACTCTGATACGCAGTATTTT. Translated: CASRRLAHSDTQYF.

This clonotype turned up a few times. The rearrangement joins TRBV19 to TRBJ2-3; the D call may be TRBD1 or TRBD2 (6 bases each). The V gene's germline CDR1 is LNHDA and CDR2 SQIVND (reference sequence). This CDR3 region has 15 residues. V was cut by 5 bases and J by 4 bases, with 16 bases left in between. Here the CDR3 DNA reads TGTGCCAGTAGTGAGGGGGGTAAGGCTGCAGATACGCAGTATTTT. It yields the protein CASSEGGKAADTQYF.